This T cell receptor (beta chain) was found in a study of vaccination and CD4 T cells after COVID-19. Study context: Diagnosis preceded the drawing of post-COVID samples by a median approximately 96 days (range 35 to 161).

Treatment given: roughly 10-day PBMC culture with coronavirus spike peptide pools or control peptides (ViraFEST assay). Germline V gene sequence: CDR1 DFQATT, CDR2 SNEGSKA (reference sequence). The CDR3 has 14 residues. V was clipped by 1 base and J by 8 bases, with 17 bases between them. Comments on this clonotype: Its target is not known.

The assay that was used to sequence DNA from cultured CD4+ T cells was the Oncomine TCR Beta short-read assay. TCRdb passed the PCR reads through MiXCR, listing each CDR3 protein once. This table holds roughly 15,000 distinct CDR3 sequences, roughly two fifths found once. This receptor was obtained from a human donor who had recovered from COVID-19. V and J are TRBV20-1 and TRBJ1-2, with no clear D. Source material: CD4+ T cells from blood, cultured in vitro. CDR3 coding DNA: TGCAGTGCTAGAGGAGGGTTTGGATTTAAAGGCTACACCTTC. Its translation is CSARGGFGFKGYTF.